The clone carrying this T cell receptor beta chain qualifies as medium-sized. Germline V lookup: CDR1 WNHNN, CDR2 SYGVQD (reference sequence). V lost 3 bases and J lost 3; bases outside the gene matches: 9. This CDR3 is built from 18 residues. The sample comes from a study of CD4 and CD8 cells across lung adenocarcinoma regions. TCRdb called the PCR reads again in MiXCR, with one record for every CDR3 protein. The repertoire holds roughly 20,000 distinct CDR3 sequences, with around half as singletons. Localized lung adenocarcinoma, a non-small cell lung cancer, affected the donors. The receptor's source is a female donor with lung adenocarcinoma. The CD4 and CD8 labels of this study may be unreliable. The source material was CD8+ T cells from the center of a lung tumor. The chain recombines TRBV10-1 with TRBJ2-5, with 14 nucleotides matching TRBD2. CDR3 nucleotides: TGCGCCAGCAGTGAAACTATGGGACTAGCGGGAGCTGAAGAGACCCAGTACTTC. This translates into CASSETMGLAGAEETQYF.